The 30 T cell receptor beta chains presented below share a single source sample, sequenced in a study of blood T cell repertoires in COVID-19. Data came from immunoSEQ multiplex PCR; TCRdb stores just in-frame clones and leaves some out. The repertoire holds roughly 280,000 clones, with about nine tenths as singletons. Material for sequencing was peripheral blood. Receptor source: a woman in her 30s with COVID-19, enrolled during active disease.

The V call is TRBV3-1 (or the pseudogene TRBV3-2), the J call TRBJ2-3; D is perhaps TRBD2 (5 bases). Germline CDR1 and CDR2: LGHDT and YNNKEL (reference sequence). The V and J ends lost 1 base and 2 bases respectively, with 13 bases between them. This CDR3 spans 16 amino acids. The CDR3 spells CASSQAVNDYTDTQYF. Here the CDR3 DNA reads TGTGCCAGCAGCCAAGCGGTGAACGACTACACAGATACGCAGTATTTT.

The genes are TRBV9 and TRBJ2-3; TRBD1 aligns across 7 bases. The V gene's germline CDR1 is SGDLS and CDR2 YYNGEE. V was pared by 0 bases and J by 9 bases, with 4 bases of the junction left unmatched. The CDR3 covers 13 residues. CDR3 region: CASSVGQGRTQYF. CDR3 nucleotide sequence: TGTGCCAGCAGCGTAGGACAGGGACGGACGCAGTATTTT.

The chain uses TRBV18 and TRBJ2-1; 12 bases line up with TRBD2. Germline lookup yields CDR1 KGHSH and CDR2 LQKENI. The V gene end was trimmed by 2 bases and the J gene end by 6 bases; junction bases not matched to a gene: 5. The CDR3 is made up of 16 amino acids. The CDR3 sequence is CASSPKASGRGNEQFF. DNA for the CDR3: TGTGCCAGCTCACCAAAGGCTAGCGGGAGGGGCAATGAGCAGTTCTTC. Looking up the rest from reference TRBV18 and TRBJ2-1 gives the full variable domain: NAGVMQNPRHLVRRRGQEARLRCSPMKGHSHVYWYRQLPEEGLKFMVYLQKENIIDESGMPKERFSAEFPKEGPSILRIQQVVRGDSAAYFCASSPKASGRGNEQFFGPGTRLTVL.

The chain combines TRBV6-5 with TRBJ2-7; D may be TRBD1 (5 bases). The CDR3 totals 13 residues. Germline V gene lookup returns CDR1 MNHEY and CDR2 SVGAGI. V shed 6 bases and J shed 5 bases, with 14 bases lying between them. CDR3 protein: CASSPTPGNEQYF. The CDR3 DNA reads TGTGCCAGCAGCCCGACCCCAGGGAACGAGCAGTACTTC.

Comments on this clone: In the same sample, other DNA sequences code for this CDR3. V usage is TRBV24-1 and J usage is TRBJ2-2, with 8 bases lining up with TRBD1. The CDR3 totals 17 residues. J gave up 0 bases and V 3 bases, and 5 bases lay outside the gene matches. Germline V lookup: CDR1 KGHDR, CDR2 SFDVKD. CDR3 nucleotides: TGTGCCACCAGTGATCCGCGGACAGGGACGAACACCGGGGAGCTGTTTTTT. Protein sequence: CATSDPRTGTNTGELFF.

The chain joins TRBV2 to TRBJ2-1; 11 nucleotides agree with TRBD2. Germline V gene data show CDR1 as SNHLY and CDR2 as FYNNEI. The CDR3 is 15 residues long. Trimming took 6 bases from V and 6 from J; bases not matched to a gene: 7. The CDR3 nucleotides are TGTGCCAGCAGGGAGACTAGCGGGAAGGGCAATGAGCAGTTCTTC. Amino acid sequence: CASRETSGKGNEQFF.

The chain carries TRBV18 and TRBJ1-6, with TRBD1 identical over 7 bases. Germline V gene sequence: CDR1 KGHSH, CDR2 LQKENI. The CDR3 is made up of 14 amino acids. Germline trimming cut 4 bases from V and 7 bases from J; bases unmatched to any gene: 4. CDR3 region: CASSRRDRNSPLHF. Written as DNA, the CDR3 is TGTGCCAGCTCACGACGGGACAGAAATTCACCCCTCCACTTT.

This clone was seen once. The chain couples TRBV6-5 to TRBJ1-1; 9 positions agree with TRBD1. Looked up from germline, CDR1 is MNHEY and CDR2 is SVGAGI. V lost 5 bases and J lost 6; bases outside the gene matches: 7. The length of the CDR3 is 14 residues. This chain's CDR3 is CASSLGTGTAEAFF. In DNA form, the CDR3 reads TGTGCCAGCAGTCTTGGGACAGGGACCGCTGAAGCTTTCTTT.

This sequence joins TRBV3-1 (or the pseudogene TRBV3-2) and TRBJ2-5, with unresolved D. There are 13 residues in the CDR3. The germline V gene encodes CDR1 LGHDT and CDR2 YNNKEL (reference sequence). Trimming shortened V by 1 base and J by 5 bases, and 8 bases separated the two germline ends. The CDR3 region has the DNA TGTGCCAGCAGCCAAGGGGCCCTCGAGACCCAGTACTTC. Protein product: CASSQGALETQYF.

The J gene is TRBJ2-7, the V gene TRBV30; 10 bases agree with TRBD1. There are 13 residues in the CDR3. Germline V gives CDR1 GTSNPN, CDR2 SVGIG (reference sequence). Trimming at V came to 3 bases and at J to 3 bases, leaving 2 bases not matched to a gene. For the CDR3, the DNA is TGTGCCTGGAGCGGGGACAGGGGCTACGAGCAGTACTTC. Translation: CAWSGDRGYEQYF. The entire variable domain, with the rest obtained from reference TRBV30 and TRBJ2-7, is as follows: SQTIHQWPATLVQPVGSPLSLECTVEGTSNPNLYWYRQAAGRGLQLLFYSVGIGQISSEVPQNLSASRPQDRQFILSSKKLLLSDSGFYLCAWSGDRGYEQYFGPGTRLTVT.

The chain is built from TRBV7-9 and TRBJ1-2; D ambiguous. The V gene's germline CDR1 is SEHNR and CDR2 FQNEAQ (reference sequence). CDR3 length: 13 residues. V gave up 0 bases and J gave up 6 bases, with 8 bases separating them. CDR3 loop: CASSLAGKNGYTF. Here the CDR3 DNA reads TGTGCCAGCAGCTTAGCGGGCAAGAATGGCTACACCTTC.

This sequence joins TRBV27 and TRBJ2-7; 10 bases agree with TRBD2. Unmatched junction bases numbered 8, after V lost 5 bases and J lost 4 bases. Germline assignment: CDR1 MNHEY and CDR2 SMNVEV (reference sequence). This CDR3 is built from 15 residues. This CDR3 reads CASSPLGLAQYEQYF. The CDR3 DNA reads TGTGCCAGCAGTCCCCTGGGACTAGCGCAATACGAGCAGTACTTC.

The J gene is TRBJ1-4, the V gene TRBV29-1; D ambiguous. Germline CDR1 is SQVTM and CDR2 is ANQGSEA. V was shortened by 4 bases and J by 7 bases, with 10 bases between the two germline ends. The CDR3 covers 12 residues. The DNA for the CDR3 is TGCAGCGTTGTCGAGCCACCTGAAAAACTGTTTTTT. This sequence encodes CSVVEPPEKLFF.

Concerning this clone itself: At one boundary the junction diverges from the germline segment, which might be a read error. V usage is TRBV7-7 and J usage is TRBJ1-1; a possible D gene is TRBD1 (6 bases). The germline CDR1 and CDR2 sequences are SSHAT and FNYEAQ (reference sequence). This CDR3 comprises 14 residues. In nucleotides, the CDR3 is TGTGCTAGCAGGCCCTGGGGGCAGAACACTGAAGCTTTCTTT. Translating gives CASRPWGQNTEAFF.

This chain uses TRBV6-5 with TRBJ1-2; TRBD1 is a possible D gene (6 bases). This CDR3 is built from 13 residues. Trimming left V 7 bases short and J 2 bases short, with 11 bases between. Germline V CDR1 and CDR2: MNHEY, SVGAGI. This CDR3 is CASKRQENYGYTF. CDR3 DNA sequence: TGTGCCAGCAAGAGACAGGAGAACTATGGCTACACCTTC.

The V call is TRBV28, the J call TRBJ2-7; 14 nucleotides agree with TRBD2. Germline CDR1 reads MDHEN; CDR2 reads SYDVKM. Germline trimming cut 4 bases from V and 5 bases from J; bases unmatched to any gene: 7. The CDR3 runs to 16 residues. This CDR3 is CASSSLRGLAGDEQYF. The CDR3 DNA follows: TGTGCCAGCAGTTCCCTGAGGGGACTAGCGGGAGACGAGCAGTACTTC.

The chain recombines TRBV2 with TRBJ2-4; TRBD1 matches 7 bases. The CDR3 totals 15 residues. The V segment lost 6 bases and the J segment 12 bases; nucleotides outside the gene matches: 17. Germline assignment: CDR1 SNHLY and CDR2 FYNNEI. The CDR3 coding sequence is TGTGCCAGCAGGGGGGACAGTCCGATACTAACGACTCAGTACTTC. This gives the protein CASRGDSPILTTQYF.

This chain joins TRBV9 and TRBJ2-4; 12 bases line up with TRBD2. Germline V gives CDR1 SGDLS, CDR2 YYNGEE. The J segment lost 7 bases and the V segment lost 4 bases, leaving 3 bases of the junction unmatched. The CDR3 spans 14 residues. CDR3 amino acids: CASSPGTSGNIQYF. CDR3 coding DNA: TGTGCCAGCAGCCCAGGGACTAGCGGGAACATTCAGTACTTC.

This chain joins TRBV11-2 and TRBJ2-7; TRBD2 matches 11 bases. Germline V gives CDR1 SGHAT, CDR2 FQNNGV. This CDR3 comprises 15 residues. The V and J ends lost 5 bases and 1 base, in that order; junction bases with no gene match: 4. CDR3 protein: CASSPRTSGSYEQYF. In DNA, the CDR3 is TGTGCCAGCAGCCCACGGACTAGCGGGTCCTACGAGCAGTACTTC. The whole variable domain, filled in from reference TRBV11-2 and TRBJ2-7, reads EAGVAQSPRYKIIEKRQSVAFWCNPISGHATLYWYQQILGQGPKLLIQFQNNGVVDDSQLPKDRFSAERLKGVDSTLKIQPAKLEDSAVYLCASSPRTSGSYEQYFGPGTRLTVT.

The V and J genes are TRBV5-6 and TRBJ2-5, with D perhaps TRBD1 (6 bases). This CDR3 spans 16 amino acids. Germline CDR1 SGHDT, CDR2 YYEEEE. V shed 4 bases and J shed 1 base, with 17 bases lying between them. The CDR3 DNA follows: TGTGCCAGCAGCCTGGATACCCCAGGGGTCCAAGAGACCCAGTACTTC. It encodes CASSLDTPGVQETQYF.

The V gene is TRBV28, the J gene TRBJ2-3; 8 bases line up with TRBD2. The CDR3 extends over 15 amino acids. Germline trimming cut 4 bases from V and 3 bases from J; bases unmatched to any gene: 6. Per the germline V gene, CDR1 is MDHEN and CDR2 is SYDVKM. CDR3 residues: CASSSPGTRTDTQYF. In nucleotides, the CDR3 is TGTGCCAGCAGTTCCCCCGGGACTAGAACAGATACGCAGTATTTT.

This chain links TRBV19 with TRBJ1-5; D ambiguous. Germline lookup yields CDR1 LNHDA and CDR2 SQIVND (reference sequence). V shed 3 bases and J shed 4 bases, with 7 bases lying between them. This CDR3 is built from 13 residues. The DNA of the CDR3 is TGTGCCAGTAGTATTACAGAAAATCAGCCCCAGCATTTT. This gives the protein CASSITENQPQHF.

The chain carries TRBV2 and TRBJ2-5; TRBD1 aligns across 9 bases. This CDR3 contains 15 residues. CDR1 is SNHLY, CDR2 FYNNEI, per germline. Trimming removed 3 bases from V and 1 base from J; junction bases left unmatched: 3. CDR3 region: CASSDLGQGQETQYF. Here the CDR3 DNA reads TGTGCCAGCAGTGACCTGGGACAGGGCCAAGAGACCCAGTACTTC.

In this sample, this clone turned up once. The genes are TRBV6-5 and TRBJ2-7, with 9 bases fitting TRBD1. CDR3 size: 14 residues. Per the germline V gene, CDR1 is MNHEY and CDR2 is SVGAGI. The J segment lost 3 bases and the V segment lost 6 bases, leaving 6 bases of the junction unmatched. CDR3 amino acids: CASRRGTGRYEQYF. The DNA of the CDR3 is TGTGCCAGCAGACGCGGGACAGGGCGCTACGAGCAGTACTTC.

The V call is TRBV6-1, the J call TRBJ1-5; 7 bases align to TRBD1. The germline V gene has CDR1 MNHNS and CDR2 SASEGT. The CDR3 consists of 15 residues. V was clipped by 3 bases and J by 7 bases; unmatched bases: 9. In nucleotides, the CDR3 is TGTGCCAGCAGTGATGGGACAGCCCGGGCCCAGCCCCAGCATTTT. Translated: CASSDGTARAQPQHF.

The rearrangement uses TRBV6-5 and TRBJ1-6; D gene uncertain. Trimming shortened V by 4 bases and J by 10 bases, and 11 bases separated the two germline ends. Germline V gives CDR1 MNHEY, CDR2 SVGAGI. CDR3 length: 13 residues. In nucleotides, the CDR3 is TGTGCCAGCAGTTCCGCCAGAGGCTCACCCCTCCACTTT. This codes for CASSSARGSPLHF.

V and J are TRBV27 and TRBJ1-5; D is perhaps TRBD1 (6 bases). Trimming pared 0 bases from V and 1 base from J, leaving 10 bases between. The CDR3 totals 16 residues. The germline CDR1 and CDR2 sequences are MNHEY and SMNVEV (reference sequence). The CDR3 coding sequence is TGTGCCAGCAGTTTATCGGCAGGACAGAGCAATCAGCCCCAGCATTTT. As protein: CASSLSAGQSNQPQHF.

This clone showed up just once. The chain combines TRBV28 with TRBJ1-2; a possible D gene is TRBD1 (5 bases). The V gene's germline CDR1 is MDHEN and CDR2 SYDVKM. Trimming left V 5 bases short and J 0 bases short, with 16 bases between. The length of the CDR3 is 16 residues. The CDR3 DNA follows: TGTGCCAGCAGTCCTCACGGGGGGGATTCTAACTATGGCTACACCTTC. Its protein is CASSPHGGDSNYGYTF.

The CDR3 region is CASSSDRLSYNEQFF. The DNA for the CDR3 is TGTGCCAGCAGTTCTGACAGACTTTCCTACAATGAGCAGTTCTTC. The V call is TRBV6-5, the J call TRBJ2-1; D may be TRBD1 (5 bases). This CDR3 has 15 residues. In germline, CDR1 is MNHEY, CDR2 SVGAGI. Trimming pared 4 bases from V and 1 base from J, leaving 11 bases between.

This sequence joins TRBV19 and TRBJ1-5, with 7 bases that match TRBD1. The CDR3 is 15 amino acids. V lost 3 bases, J lost 2 bases, and 4 bases stayed unmatched. CDR1 and CDR2 (germline): LNHDA, SQIVND (reference sequence). The CDR3 region has the DNA TGTGCCAGTAGTATGGTCACAGGGGGCAATCAGCCCCAGCATTTT. Residues: CASSMVTGGNQPQHF.